The 23 T cell receptor beta chains below come from one sample, sequenced in a study of T cells in Graves' hyperthyroidism and ophthalmopathy. TCR beta CDR3 sequences were amplified from RNA transcripts. HTBI primers drove first-round RT-PCR of the TCR CDR3. TCRdb re-derived calls from the multiplex PCR reads in MiXCR, one entry per CDR3 protein. The data contain fewer than 250,000 distinct CDR3 sequences, roughly a sixth of them singletons. The specimen sequenced was blood. These receptors were taken from a man over 45 with Graves' hyperthyroidism.

At least ten counts were recorded for this clonotype. J is TRBJ1-5 and V is TRBV11-2; D is unresolved. V was shortened by 5 bases and J by 5 bases, with 10 bases between the two germline ends. The CDR3 spans 13 residues. Germline V gene sequence: CDR1 SGHAT, CDR2 FQNNGV. This chain's CDR3 is CASSTDRDQPQHF. CDR3 sequence (DNA): TGTGCCAGCAGCACCGACCGAGATCAGCCCCAGCATTTT.

This clonotype was recorded at least ten times. The CDR3 nucleotides are TGTGCCAGCACAAAGGACCTACGCCGCGAGCAGTACTTC. Residues: CASTKDLRREQYF. The chain is built from TRBV2 and TRBJ2-7, with unresolved D. Per the germline V gene, CDR1 is SNHLY and CDR2 is FYNNEI. This CDR3 region has 13 residues. The V end lost 7 bases, the J end lost 6 bases, and 16 bases lay between the germline ends.

The V call is TRBV6-2 or TRBV6-3, the J call TRBJ2-4, with D maybe TRBD2 (5 bases). The CDR3 totals 15 residues. With 4 bases removed from V and 2 bases from J, the gap between germline ends came to 12 bases. Germline CDR1 MNHEY, CDR2 SVGEGT. Here the CDR3 reads CASSWASSPKNIQYF. For the CDR3, the DNA is TGTGCCAGCAGTTGGGCTAGCAGCCCCAAAAACATTCAGTACTTC.

This clonotype has a handful of counts. The J gene is TRBJ2-5, the V gene TRBV30, with a weak D call TRBD1 (6 bases). The CDR3 spans 14 residues. Deletions cut 5 bases from V and 3 bases from J, with 16 bases between. CDR1 and CDR2 (germline): GTSNPN, SVGIG (reference sequence). In nucleotides, the CDR3 is TGTGCCTGGGGGGGCAGAGGGAGTAAAGAGACCCAGTACTTC. Translation: CAWGGRGSKETQYF.

This clonotype was seen many times. The chain carries TRBV18 and TRBJ2-1, with D possibly TRBD1 on 5 matching bases. The length of the CDR3 is 16 residues. CDR1 is KGHSH, CDR2 LQKENI, per germline. V was clipped by 2 bases and J by 1 base, with 12 bases between them. The CDR3 is CASSPTTVRSYNEQFF. Here the CDR3 DNA reads TGTGCCAGCTCACCAACGACAGTGCGATCCTACAATGAGCAGTTCTTC.

Worth noting for this clonotype: A much larger clone lies one base from this, so it may be a read error. J is TRBJ2-1 and V is TRBV10-1; TRBD2 is a possible D gene (6 bases). In germline, CDR1 is WNHNN, CDR2 SYGVQD (reference sequence). Trimming pared 5 bases from V and 11 bases from J, leaving 16 bases between. The CDR3 spans 13 residues. The CDR3 spells CASSPGVSGKQFF. In DNA form, the CDR3 reads TGCGCCAGCAGTCCGGGAGTCTCAGGGAAGCAGTTCTTC.

This clonotype was counted between two and nine times. The chain joins TRBV19 to TRBJ1-1; tentatively, D is TRBD1 (6 bases). Germline V gene data show CDR1 as LNHDA and CDR2 as SQIVND (reference sequence). This CDR3 region has 12 residues. Trimming left V 9 bases short and J 1 base short, with 9 bases between. The CDR3 sequence is CASLTGNTEAFF. The CDR3 region has the DNA TGTGCCAGCCTGACAGGGAACACTGAAGCTTTCTTT. Looking up the rest from reference TRBV19 and TRBJ1-1 gives the full variable domain: DGGITQSPKYLFRKEGQNVTLSCEQNLNHDAMYWYRQDPGQGLRLIYYSQIVNDFQKGDIAEGYSVSREKKESFPLTVTSAQKNPTAFYLCASLTGNTEAFFGQGTRLTVV.

This clonotype occurred a few times. This chain uses TRBV6-5 with TRBJ1-2, with 11 bases identical to TRBD1. The CDR3 has 16 residues. Germline assignment: CDR1 MNHEY and CDR2 SVGAGI. Trimming at V came to 2 bases and at J to 4 bases, leaving 6 bases not matched to a gene. The CDR3 here is CASSYHRGQGAYGYTF. The DNA of the CDR3 is TGTGCCAGCAGTTACCATCGAGGACAGGGGGCCTATGGCTACACCTTC.

This clonotype was counted at least ten times. The rearrangement uses TRBV11-2 and TRBJ2-7, with D maybe TRBD1 (6 bases). Trimming shortened V by 5 bases and J by 2 bases, and 13 bases separated the two germline ends. The CDR3 is made up of 14 amino acids. Germline assignment: CDR1 SGHAT and CDR2 FQNNGV. The CDR3 protein is CASSTPQGTYEQYF. The CDR3 DNA reads TGTGCCAGCAGCACCCCCCAGGGGACCTACGAGCAGTACTTC.

This clonotype appeared many times. The V and J genes are TRBV5-1 and TRBJ2-7, with 8 positions matching TRBD2. After removal of 2 bases from V and 3 bases from J, the junction contained 4 bases not matched to a gene. Germline V gene lookup returns CDR1 SGHRS and CDR2 YFSETQ. The CDR3 extends over 14 amino acids. The CDR3 is CASSLRGGNYEQYF. CDR3 in DNA: TGCGCCAGCAGCTTACGCGGGGGGAACTACGAGCAGTACTTC.

A note on this clonotype: This CDR3 fails to terminate in the conserved phenylalanine or tryptophan, so it likely reflects a read error. The chain is built from TRBV11-2 and TRBJ1-1; D gene ambiguous. V was shortened by 1 base and J by 5 bases, with 8 bases between the two germline ends. Germline V gives CDR1 SGHAT, CDR2 FQNNGV. The CDR3 has 13 amino acids. This CDR3 is CASSLAGETEAFL. The CDR3 DNA sequence: TGTGCCAGCAGCTTAGCTGGGGAAACTGAAGCTTTCCTT.

This clonotype was detected many times. The V and J genes are TRBV4-2 and TRBJ2-7; D uncertain. Germline CDR1 is LGHNA and CDR2 is YNFKEQ. CDR3 size: 14 residues. Trimming pared 3 bases from V and 2 bases from J, leaving 11 bases between. The CDR3 region is CASSQSDTAYEQYF. CDR3 DNA sequence: TGTGCCAGCAGCCAGAGTGACACGGCCTACGAGCAGTACTTC.

This clonotype was observed many times. V is TRBV10-3 and J is TRBJ1-5; 8 bases align to TRBD1. CDR3 size: 15 residues. Looked up from germline, CDR1 is ENHRY and CDR2 is SYGVKD. The junction had 5 bases not matched to a gene; V was cut back by 5 bases and J by 2 bases. CDR3 nucleotide sequence: TGTGCCATCAGTTCACAGGGGGATGGCAATCAGCCCCAGCATTTT. Translating it yields CAISSQGDGNQPQHF.

The table lists this clonotype with many counts. V is TRBV28 and J is TRBJ2-7; 8 bases line up with TRBD1. V lost 5 bases and J lost 5; bases outside the gene matches: 5. The V gene's germline CDR1 is MDHEN and CDR2 SYDVKM. The CDR3 loop spans 13 amino acids. CDR3 nucleotide sequence: TGTGCCAGCAGTGGCTACAGGGGGGACGAGCAGTACTTC. It is translated as CASSGYRGDEQYF.

Many counts were recorded for this clonotype. V gene TRBV7-2 combines with J gene TRBJ1-2, with D uncertain. This CDR3 contains 12 residues. Germline V gene lookup returns CDR1 SGHTA and CDR2 FQGNSA. The V end lost 2 bases, the J end lost 4 bases, and 5 bases lay between the germline ends. The CDR3 region is CASSLLGYGYTF. As DNA, the CDR3 is TGTGCCAGCAGCTTACTCGGCTATGGCTACACCTTC.

The V and J genes are TRBV24-1 and TRBJ2-3; TRBD2 might be the D (5 bases). This CDR3 has 15 amino acids. CDR1 and CDR2 (germline): KGHDR, SFDVKD. Trimming pared 1 base from V and 3 bases from J, leaving 10 bases between. The CDR3 nucleotides read TGTGCCACCAGTGATTTAGCGGAGGAGACAGATACGCAGTATTTT. This encodes CATSDLAEETDTQYF.

This rearrangement joins TRBV7-2 to TRBJ2-1; D is unresolved. CDR3 size: 14 residues. Trimming removed 0 bases from V and 6 bases from J, with 9 bases in between. Looked up from germline, CDR1 is SGHTA and CDR2 is FQGNSA. The CDR3 loop reads CASSLAANSNEQFF. The CDR3, as DNA: TGTGCCAGCAGCTTAGCCGCTAATTCCAATGAGCAGTTCTTC.

This clonotype has ten or more counts. The J gene is TRBJ1-5, the V gene TRBV30; 10 bases are shared with TRBD1. V lost 0 bases and J lost 6; bases outside the gene matches: 2. The CDR3 is made up of 14 amino acids. CDR1 and CDR2 from the germline V gene are GTSNPN and SVGIG (reference sequence). The CDR3 is CAWSVGQGIQPQHF. CDR3 DNA: TGTGCCTGGAGTGTGGGACAGGGGATTCAGCCCCAGCATTTT.

The table lists this clonotype with a few counts. The genes are TRBV18 and TRBJ2-6; D tentatively fits TRBD1 or TRBD2 (5 bases each). The CDR3 covers 18 residues. From germline, CDR1 is KGHSH and CDR2 LQKENI. Trimming removed 1 base from V and 1 base from J, with 14 bases in between. The CDR3 bases are TGTGCCAGCTCACCACTTGGGACGGAGCGATCTGGGGCCAACGTCCTGACTTTC. Its protein is CASSPLGTERSGANVLTF.

The chain employs TRBV7-9 and TRBJ1-1; D may be TRBD1 (6 bases). This CDR3 spans 19 amino acids. The V gene's germline CDR1 is SEHNR and CDR2 FQNEAQ (reference sequence). Trimming left V 5 bases short and J 0 bases short, with 25 bases between. The CDR3 loop is CASSKADSSRLFLNTEAFF. In nucleotides, the CDR3 is TGTGCCAGCAGCAAGGCGGACAGCTCCCGGTTGTTTTTGAACACTGAAGCTTTCTTT.

This clonotype was detected ten times or more. The genes are TRBV15 and TRBJ2-7, with D possibly matching TRBD2 (5 bases). Per the germline V gene, CDR1 is LNHNV and CDR2 is YYDKDF (reference sequence). This CDR3 spans 14 amino acids. With 0 bases removed from V and 6 bases from J, the gap between germline ends came to 12 bases. This CDR3 is CATSRDTEAGEQYF. The CDR3 DNA reads TGTGCCACCAGCAGAGATACCGAGGCGGGCGAGCAGTACTTC.

This chain uses TRBV7-9 with TRBJ2-5; weak D call: TRBD2 (6 bases). The CDR3 spans 12 residues. V lost 7 bases and J 9 bases, leaving 15 bases between the germline ends. In germline, CDR1 is SEHNR, CDR2 FQNEAQ (reference sequence). The CDR3 DNA reads as TGTGCCAGCACCTCGGTGGGGGAGGCCCAGTACTTC. Translated, it gives CASTSVGEAQYF. Full variable domain (outside the CDR3, taken from reference TRBV7-9 and TRBJ2-5): DTGVSQNPRHKITKRGQNVTFRCDPISEHNRLYWYRQTLGQGPEFLTYFQNEAQLEKSRLLSDRFSAERPKGSFSTLEIQRTEQGDSAMYLCASTSVGEAQYFGPGTRLLVL.

The rearrangement uses TRBV10-1 and TRBJ2-7, with a possible D match to TRBD1 (8 bases). Germline V lookup: CDR1 WNHNN, CDR2 SYGVQD (reference sequence). This CDR3 region has 16 residues. The V end lost 7 bases, the J end lost 2 bases, and 21 bases lay between the germline ends. CDR3 amino acids: CASNLPRQGTTYEQYF. DNA of the CDR3: TGCGCCAGCAATCTACCCCGACAGGGGACTACCTACGAGCAGTACTTC.